These 20 T cell receptor beta chains came from one sample sequenced in a study of shared T cell receptors in the human thymus (dated by TCRdb to the early 2020s). Libraries came from the immunoSEQ multiplex PCR assay. In its TCRdb copy, this immuneACCESS table keeps in-frame sequences only and misses some clones. Where compared with another copy, unresolved V genes explain less than half of these, and the others have no known cause. For this sample the table gives around 340,000 clones, of which approximately 95% were detected only once. The top ten clones comprise approximately 0.02% of the sample. Sequenced: thymocytes. All receptors come from a human donor.

The chain employs TRBV27 and TRBJ2-2; tentative D call: TRBD1 (7 bases). Trimming took off 5 bases at V and 6 bases at J, with 16 bases between the two ends. CDR1 and CDR2 (germline): MNHEY, SMNVEV (reference sequence). The CDR3 sequence is 15 residues long. CDR3 protein: CASSTDREVAGELFF. The CDR3 nucleotides read TGTGCCAGCAGTACTGACAGGGAGGTGGCCGGGGAGCTGTTTTTT.

The chain carries TRBV28 and TRBJ2-5; 10 bases fit TRBD1. V was pared by 6 bases and J by 1 base, with 11 bases of the junction left unmatched. The CDR3 has 17 residues. The germline V gene has CDR1 MDHEN and CDR2 SYDVKM. Here the CDR3 reads CASSPGTGVVGQETQYF. In nucleotides, the CDR3 is TGTGCCAGCAGCCCCGGGACAGGGGTCGTAGGCCAAGAGACCCAGTACTTC.

The chain has TRBV14 and TRBJ1-2; 8 bases are shared with TRBD1. Germline values: CDR1 SGHDN, CDR2 FVKESK. V lost 3 bases, J lost 6 bases, and 3 bases stayed unmatched. This CDR3 is 13 amino acids long. The CDR3 DNA follows: TGTGCCAGCAGCCAGGACAGGGTCGATGGCTACACCTTC. As protein: CASSQDRVDGYTF.

V gene TRBV27 combines with J gene TRBJ2-2, with 13 bases lining up with TRBD2. The V segment lost 7 bases and the J segment 1 base; nucleotides outside the gene matches: 6. CDR3 size: 17 residues. Germline-derived CDR1 and CDR2 are MNHEY and SMNVEV (reference sequence). The CDR3, as DNA: TGTGCCAGCAAGGGAACTAGCGGGAGGGTGAACACCGGGGAGCTGTTTTTT. As protein: CASKGTSGRVNTGELFF.

J is TRBJ2-2 and V is TRBV27; 10 nucleotides align to TRBD2. Germline CDR1 and CDR2: MNHEY and SMNVEV (reference sequence). The trim removed 7 bases at V and 3 bases at J, leaving 14 bases unmatched. This CDR3 spans 18 amino acids. This CDR3 reads CASKFRLAGELDTGELFF. CDR3 sequence (DNA): TGTGCCAGCAAATTTAGGCTAGCGGGAGAGCTAGACACCGGGGAGCTGTTTTTT.

V usage is TRBV7-9 and J usage is TRBJ2-5, with no clear D. The CDR3 sequence is 14 residues long. In germline, CDR1 is SEHNR, CDR2 FQNEAQ (reference sequence). V was clipped by 2 bases and J by 4 bases, with 11 bases between them. This CDR3 reads CASSLRTGRETQYF. CDR3 sequence (DNA): TGTGCCAGCAGCTTAAGAACTGGTCGAGAGACCCAGTACTTC.

The chain is built from TRBV14 and TRBJ1-4; D is possibly TRBD1 (6 bases). Germline V CDR1 and CDR2: SGHDN, FVKESK. Trimming took 4 bases from V and 8 from J, leaving 17 bases between them. This CDR3 contains 15 residues. The CDR3 region has the DNA TGTGCCAGCAGCCTTCGGAACCACAGGGACGAAAAACTGTTTTTT. Its translation: CASSLRNHRDEKLFF.

The chain carries TRBV27 and TRBJ2-7; 16 bases align to TRBD2. V lost 4 bases, J lost 4 bases, and 4 bases stayed unmatched. There are 16 residues in the CDR3. Germline V gene sequence: CDR1 MNHEY, CDR2 SMNVEV (reference sequence). CDR3 coding DNA: TGTGCCAGCAGTTCTGGGACTAGCGGGAGGGAATACGAGCAGTACTTC. Its translation: CASSSGTSGREYEQYF.

The V gene is TRBV6-4, the J gene TRBJ1-3; the D is unclear. V was trimmed by 2 bases and J by 3 bases, leaving 11 bases between them. This CDR3 is built from 15 residues. Germline CDR1 is MRHNA and CDR2 is SNTAGT. The CDR3: CASSDAPGGGNTIYF. The CDR3 nucleotides are TGTGCCAGCAGTGACGCCCCGGGTGGTGGAAACACCATATATTTT.

As concerns this clone: Other nucleotide sequences in the sample specify the same CDR3. J is TRBJ1-5 and V is TRBV28, with D perhaps TRBD1 (5 bases). The CDR3 is 16 residues long. The germline gives CDR1 MDHEN, CDR2 SYDVKM. V was cut by 5 bases and J by 0 bases, with 14 bases left in between. The chain's CDR3 is CASSNIDSLSNQPQHF. CDR3 DNA: TGTGCCAGCAGTAACATAGACAGCCTTAGCAATCAGCCCCAGCATTTT.

The chain joins TRBV28 to TRBJ2-3; perhaps TRBD1 as D (6 bases). The CDR3 extends over 15 amino acids. CDR1 is MDHEN and CDR2 is SYDVKM in the germline V gene. Trimming pared 3 bases from V and 3 bases from J, leaving 13 bases between. CDR3 in DNA: TGTGCCAGCAGTTTTGCAGGGGAAGGAACAGATACGCAGTATTTT. The encoded protein is CASSFAGEGTDTQYF. The entire variable domain, with the rest obtained from reference TRBV28 and TRBJ2-3, is as follows: DVKVTQSSRYLVKRTGEKVFLECVQDMDHENMFWYRQDPGLGLRLIYFSYDVKMKEKGDIPEGYSVSREKKERFSLILESASTNQTSMYLCASSFAGEGTDTQYFGPGTRLTVL.

This clone appeared once. The chain recombines TRBV7-2 with TRBJ2-6; D tentatively fits TRBD1 or TRBD2 (5 bases each). Trimming shortened V by 5 bases and J by 4 bases, and 18 bases separated the two germline ends. The V gene's germline CDR1 is SGHTA and CDR2 FQGNSA. CDR3 size: 17 residues. CDR3 protein: CASSQSRDVKGANVLTF. For the CDR3, the DNA is TGTGCCAGCAGCCAGTCCCGGGACGTCAAAGGGGCCAACGTCCTGACTTTC.

The chain combines TRBV7-6 with TRBJ1-4, with 8 nucleotides matching TRBD1. Germline V gene lookup returns CDR1 SGHVS and CDR2 FNYEAQ. The CDR3 length is 20 residues. The trim removed 5 bases at V and 0 bases at J, leaving 17 bases unmatched. The CDR3 reads CASSHRQGNLFPATNEKLFF. In nucleotides, the CDR3 is TGTGCCAGCAGCCACCGACAGGGGAACCTGTTCCCTGCAACTAATGAAAAACTGTTTTTT.

This rearrangement joins TRBV27 to TRBJ1-4, with a weak D call TRBD1 (6 bases). The CDR3 spans 15 residues. Between the trimmed V and J ends, which lost 4 bases and 8 bases, there was a span of 17 bases. Germline values: CDR1 MNHEY, CDR2 SMNVEV (reference sequence). CDR3 in amino acids: CASSSTGKLWEKLFF. CDR3 DNA: TGTGCCAGCAGTTCTACAGGGAAACTGTGGGAAAAACTGTTTTTT.

The CDR3 region is CASSSSRDQPQHF. CDR3 coding DNA: TGTGCCAGCAGCTCAAGCAGGGATCAGCCCCAGCATTTT. J is TRBJ1-5 and V is TRBV7-2, with a weak D call TRBD1 (5 bases). The CDR3 sequence is 13 residues long. Trimming shortened V by 4 bases and J by 5 bases, and 9 bases separated the two germline ends. CDR1 SGHTA and CDR2 FQGNSA come from the germline V gene.

The gene calls are TRBV7-2 and TRBJ2-2; 8 nucleotides align to TRBD2. With V trimmed by 2 bases and J by 6 bases, 8 bases remained unmatched. CDR1 and CDR2 (germline): SGHTA, FQGNSA. The CDR3 is 16 amino acids. The CDR3 protein is CASSLRRLAGAGELFF. CDR3 nucleotide sequence: TGTGCCAGCAGCTTACGGCGGCTAGCGGGCGCCGGGGAGCTGTTTTTT.

V gene TRBV7-9 combines with J gene TRBJ2-7; perhaps TRBD2 as D (6 bases). The germline V gene encodes CDR1 SEHNR and CDR2 FQNEAQ (reference sequence). V was shortened by 2 bases and J by 0 bases, with 11 bases between the two germline ends. The CDR3 totals 15 residues. The DNA for the CDR3 is TGTGCCAGCAGCTTAAGGACTACCTACTCCTACGAGCAGTACTTC. It translates to CASSLRTTYSYEQYF. The full variable domain, completed using reference TRBV7-9 and TRBJ2-7, is DTGVSQNPRHKITKRGQNVTFRCDPISEHNRLYWYRQTLGQGPEFLTYFQNEAQLEKSRLLSDRFSAERPKGSFSTLEIQRTEQGDSAMYLCASSLRTTYSYEQYFGPGTRLTVT.

The V call is TRBV4-1, the J call TRBJ2-7, with 9 bases fitting TRBD2. CDR1 is MGHRA and CDR2 is YSYEKL in the germline V gene. The CDR3 length is 20 residues. With V trimmed by 0 bases and J by 2 bases, 17 bases remained unmatched. This chain's CDR3 is CASSQDQRPSGRKKTYEQYF. The DNA of the CDR3 is TGCGCCAGCAGCCAAGATCAAAGGCCCAGCGGGAGGAAAAAGACCTACGAGCAGTACTTC.

This clone was seen a handful of times. The chain uses TRBV4-1 and TRBJ1-2; D unclear. The CDR3 covers 14 residues. The germline V and J ends were trimmed by 1 base and 6 bases, with 12 bases remaining between them. CDR1 is MGHRA and CDR2 is YSYEKL in the germline V gene. The CDR3 DNA sequence: TGCGCCAGCAGCCAAGTGGGAGAAGAGGATGGCTACACCTTC. As protein: CASSQVGEEDGYTF.

The chain employs TRBV6-1 and TRBJ2-1; D remains unclear. Germline assignment: CDR1 MNHNS and CDR2 SASEGT. V lost 9 bases and J 5 bases, leaving 17 bases between the germline ends. This CDR3 comprises 14 residues. The CDR3 here is CASPLGQDDNEQFF. For the CDR3, the DNA is TGTGCCAGTCCTTTAGGGCAAGATGACAATGAGCAGTTCTTC.